Shown below are 22 T cell receptor beta chains from a single sample sequenced in a study of CD8 T cells in ankylosing spondylitis. Study-level results: Seemingly characteristic of ankylosing spondylitis blood was a TCR beta motif consisting of about 8 highly homologous variants.

TCRdb itself ran the 5' RACE reads through MiXCR, one entry per CDR3 protein. The table lists a few hundred thousand distinct CDR3 sequences, roughly 18% of them singletons, with more than 40% in the top ten. No cognate antigen is known for these TCRs. Sequenced material: blood, either unsorted or a sorted T cell fraction (not recorded which). These receptors came from a male donor with ankylosing spondylitis.

This clonotype was observed a few times. The junction differs from germline at one of its ends, possibly a read error. The chain carries TRBV10-3 and TRBJ2-1; the D is unclear. Germline V CDR1 and CDR2: ENHRY, SYGVKD. This CDR3 has 19 residues. The CDR3 sequence is CAISYPTSGRTSSCNEQFF. DNA of the CDR3: TGTGCCATCAGCTACCCAACGTCGGGTAGAACAAGCTCCTGCAATGAGCAGTTCTTC.

This clonotype has just a few counts. This rearrangement joins TRBV5-1 to TRBJ1-1; no clear D. The CDR3 is 16 amino acids. The germline V gene has CDR1 SGHRS and CDR2 YFSETQ. Trimming stripped 0 bases from V and 6 bases from J, with 18 bases between. The CDR3 bases are TGCGCCAGCAGCTTGGCCATCGGTACGGGTTTATCTGAAGCTTTCTTT. The encoded protein is CASSLAIGTGLSEAFF.

The V and J genes are TRBV7-8 and TRBJ2-7, with D perhaps matching TRBD1 (6 bases). CDR1 and CDR2 from the germline V gene are SGHVS and FQNEAQ. The CDR3 contains 15 residues. Trimming removed 2 bases at V and 2 bases at J, with 13 bases between. CDR3: CASSLSSKGAYEQYF. DNA for the CDR3: TGTGCCAGCAGCTTAAGTAGCAAGGGGGCCTACGAGCAGTACTTC. The whole variable domain, remainder taken from reference TRBV7-8 and TRBJ2-7, is GAGVSQSPRYKVAKRGQDVALRCDPISGHVSLFWYQQALGQGPEFLTYFQNEAQLDKSGLPSDRFFAERPEGSVSTLKIQRTQQEDSAVYLCASSLSSKGAYEQYFGPGTRLTVT.

The CDR3 DNA reads TGTGCCAGCAGCTCCGGGACTAGCGGGTGGGGGGTCTACAATGAGCAGTTCTTC. Translating it yields CASSSGTSGWGVYNEQFF. The rearrangement joins TRBV9 to TRBJ2-1; 12 bases line up with TRBD2. The CDR3 covers 18 residues. Germline assignment: CDR1 SGDLS and CDR2 YYNGEE. Trimming cost V 4 bases and J 3 bases; bases outside gene matches: 11.

The gene calls are TRBV27 and TRBJ1-5; D is unclear. The germline V and J ends were trimmed by 0 bases and 0 bases, with 6 bases remaining between them. The CDR3 has 15 residues. Per the germline V gene, CDR1 is MNHEY and CDR2 is SMNVEV (reference sequence). In nucleotides, the CDR3 is TGTGCCAGCAGTTTATCTCCCTATAGCAATCAGCCCCAGCATTTT. Protein sequence: CASSLSPYSNQPQHF.

The CDR3 DNA reads TGTGCCAGCAGCTCGACAGGGTCGGACATTCAGTACTTC. Amino acid sequence: CASSSTGSDIQYF. The rearrangement uses TRBV9 and TRBJ2-4; 7 bases map to TRBD1. V was clipped by 4 bases and J by 8 bases; unmatched bases: 6. This CDR3 spans 13 amino acids. The germline V gene has CDR1 SGDLS and CDR2 YYNGEE.

This clonotype was counted between two and nine times. V is TRBV28 and J is TRBJ2-5, with 8 positions matching TRBD1. Germline loops: CDR1 MDHEN, CDR2 SYDVKM. Trimming removed 5 bases from V and 2 bases from J; junction bases left unmatched: 10. CDR3 size: 16 residues. CDR3 sequence: CASSLGAWTGQETQYF. In nucleotides, the CDR3 is TGTGCCAGCAGTCTAGGCGCCTGGACAGGGCAAGAGACCCAGTACTTC. Using reference TRBV28 and TRBJ2-5 for the parts outside the CDR3, the full variable domain is DVKVTQSSRYLVKRTGEKVFLECVQDMDHENMFWYRQDPGLGLRLIYFSYDVKMKEKGDIPEGYSVSREKKERFSLILESASTNQTSMYLCASSLGAWTGQETQYFGPGTRLLVL.

CDR3 loop: CASSLTGYNLGELFF. CDR3 coding DNA: TGTGCCAGCAGTTTAACTGGGTACAACCTTGGGGAGCTGTTTTTT. This sequence joins TRBV6-5 and TRBJ2-2, with no clear D. Germline assignment: CDR1 MNHEY and CDR2 SVGAGI. CDR3 size: 15 residues. V was pared by 4 bases and J by 8 bases, with 17 bases between.

This chain links TRBV27 with TRBJ2-7; 10 bases line up with TRBD2. V shed 4 bases and J 5 bases; nucleotides not matched to a gene: 8. The germline V gene encodes CDR1 MNHEY and CDR2 SMNVEV (reference sequence). The CDR3 covers 15 residues. The DNA of the CDR3 is TGTGCCAGCAGTTATCTAGCGGGAGTATCCGACGAGCAGTACTTC. This gives the protein CASSYLAGVSDEQYF.

The V call is TRBV5-1, the J call TRBJ1-2; the match to TRBD1 covers 7 bases. CDR3 length equals 15 residues. Germline CDR1 is SGHRS and CDR2 is YFSETQ. V lost 4 bases and J lost 5; bases outside the gene matches: 11. CDR3 sequence reads: CASSPGGGQIYGYTF. DNA of the CDR3: TGCGCCAGCAGCCCCGGCGGGGGACAGATATATGGCTACACCTTC. Full variable domain (outside the CDR3, taken from reference TRBV5-1 and TRBJ1-2): KAGVTQTPRYLIKTRGQQVTLSCSPISGHRSVSWYQQTPGQGLQFLFEYFSETQRNKGNFPGRFSGRQFSNSRSEMNVSTLELGDSALYLCASSPGGGQIYGYTFGSGTRLTVV.

The gene calls are TRBV19 and TRBJ2-7; no reliable D call. CDR1 is LNHDA, CDR2 SQIVND, per germline (reference sequence). CDR3 length equals 14 residues. Trimming took off 3 bases at V and 5 bases at J, with 14 bases between the two ends. The CDR3 region has the DNA TGTGCCAGTAGTATCTCTGGCAGGCCTCACGAGCAGTACTTC. Translated: CASSISGRPHEQYF. Full variable domain (rest looked up from reference TRBV19 and TRBJ2-7): DGGITQSPKYLFRKEGQNVTLSCEQNLNHDAMYWYRQDPGQGLRLIYYSQIVNDFQKGDIAEGYSVSREKKESFPLTVTSAQKNPTAFYLCASSISGRPHEQYFGPGTRLTVT.

This clonotype was observed a handful of times. The chain employs TRBV4-1 and TRBJ1-1; 7 nucleotides line up with TRBD1. V lost 0 bases, J lost 4 bases, and 8 bases stayed unmatched. Germline V gene data show CDR1 as MGHRA and CDR2 as YSYEKL. This CDR3 has 16 residues. The CDR3 DNA follows: TGCGCCAGCAGCCAAGAGGGAGGGGGCAGGGTCACTGAAGCTTTCTTT. Translation gives CASSQEGGGRVTEAFF.

This clonotype was detected a few times. The rearrangement links TRBV29-1 to TRBJ2-2, with D unresolved. This CDR3 region has 13 residues. The germline gives CDR1 SQVTM, CDR2 ANQGSEA. V lost 7 bases to trimming and J lost 1 base, with 10 bases between them. The chain's CDR3 is CSGWQENTGELFF. In nucleotides, the CDR3 is TGCAGCGGGTGGCAGGAGAACACCGGGGAGCTGTTTTTT.

The V and J genes are TRBV12-3 or TRBV12-4 and TRBJ1-1; D gene unclear. The CDR3 has 12 residues. Trimming took off 4 bases at V and 2 bases at J, with 5 bases between the two ends. The CDR3 region has the DNA TGTGCCAGCAGTTCCGAAAACACTGAAGCTTTCTTT. It encodes CASSSENTEAFF.

The chain joins TRBV4-1 to TRBJ1-2; D not certain. Germline CDR1 and CDR2: MGHRA and YSYEKL. The CDR3 has 15 residues. With 0 bases removed from V and 4 bases from J, the gap between germline ends came to 12 bases. The CDR3 loop is CASSQDGGSGYGYTF. The CDR3 nucleotides read TGCGCCAGCAGCCAAGACGGAGGCAGTGGCTATGGCTACACCTTC.

The V and J genes are TRBV11-2 and TRBJ2-5; D perhaps matches TRBD2 (5 bases). The germline V gene encodes CDR1 SGHAT and CDR2 FQNNGV. The CDR3 runs 13 residues. Trimming stripped 6 bases from V and 3 bases from J, with 11 bases between. DNA for the CDR3: TGTGCCAGCAGACGAGGACTGGAAGAGACCCAGTACTTC. Protein product: CASRRGLEETQYF.

This clonotype has just a few counts. The V and J genes are TRBV7-2 and TRBJ2-2; D gene unclear. Germline V CDR1 and CDR2: SGHTA, FQGNSA. Trimming removed 2 bases from V and 4 bases from J, with 8 bases in between. The length of the CDR3 is 14 residues. The CDR3 is CASSLRSTTGELFF. The CDR3 coding sequence is TGTGCCAGCAGCTTACGCAGCACCACCGGGGAGCTGTTTTTT.

V is TRBV4-1 and J is TRBJ2-7, with unresolved D. The CDR3 covers 14 residues. The V gene lost 3 bases and the J gene lost 3 bases, with 12 bases spanning the gap. The germline V gene encodes CDR1 MGHRA and CDR2 YSYEKL. As DNA, the CDR3 is TGCGCCAGCAGCCAGGATTCAACCCGCTACGAGCAGTACTTC. The encoded protein is CASSQDSTRYEQYF.

There are a few counts of this clonotype. The chain joins TRBV12-3 or TRBV12-4 to TRBJ2-7; no definite D call. V lost 3 bases and J lost 4, with 7 bases in between. CDR3 length equals 12 residues. As DNA, the CDR3 is TGTGCCAGCAGTTTTCGAGGATACGAGCAGTACTTC. It is translated as CASSFRGYEQYF.

This clonotype has a handful of counts. J is TRBJ2-7 and V is TRBV30, with a weak D call TRBD1 (5 bases). Trimming took 1 base from V and 2 from J, leaving 12 bases between them. The CDR3 is 14 amino acids. Germline loops: CDR1 GTSNPN, CDR2 SVGIG (reference sequence). DNA for the CDR3: TGTGCCTGGAGTGAAGGGGCCATCACCTACGAGCAGTACTTC. Residues: CAWSEGAITYEQYF. The whole variable domain, remainder taken from reference TRBV30 and TRBJ2-7, is SQTIHQWPATLVQPVGSPLSLECTVEGTSNPNLYWYRQAAGRGLQLLFYSVGIGQISSEVPQNLSASRPQDRQFILSSKKLLLSDSGFYLCAWSEGAITYEQYFGPGTRLTVT.

This clonotype showed up just a few times. This chain joins TRBV7-9 and TRBJ1-1; tentative D call: TRBD1 (5 bases). Between the trimmed V and J ends, which lost 5 bases and 3 bases, there was a span of 16 bases. CDR1 and CDR2 (germline): SEHNR, FQNEAQ (reference sequence). CDR3 length equals 15 residues. DNA for the CDR3: TGTGCCAGCAGCCCCCCGGGTGGGGGGGACACTGAAGCTTTCTTT. It yields the protein CASSPPGGGDTEAFF.

This chain uses TRBV30 with TRBJ1-1, with a possible D match to TRBD1 (6 bases). CDR3 size: 13 residues. Germline V gene sequence: CDR1 GTSNPN, CDR2 SVGIG (reference sequence). V lost 2 bases to trimming and J lost 5 bases, with 12 bases between them. CDR3 DNA: TGTGCCTGGAGTATCGGACAGACTACTGAAGCTTTCTTT. Its protein is CAWSIGQTTEAFF.